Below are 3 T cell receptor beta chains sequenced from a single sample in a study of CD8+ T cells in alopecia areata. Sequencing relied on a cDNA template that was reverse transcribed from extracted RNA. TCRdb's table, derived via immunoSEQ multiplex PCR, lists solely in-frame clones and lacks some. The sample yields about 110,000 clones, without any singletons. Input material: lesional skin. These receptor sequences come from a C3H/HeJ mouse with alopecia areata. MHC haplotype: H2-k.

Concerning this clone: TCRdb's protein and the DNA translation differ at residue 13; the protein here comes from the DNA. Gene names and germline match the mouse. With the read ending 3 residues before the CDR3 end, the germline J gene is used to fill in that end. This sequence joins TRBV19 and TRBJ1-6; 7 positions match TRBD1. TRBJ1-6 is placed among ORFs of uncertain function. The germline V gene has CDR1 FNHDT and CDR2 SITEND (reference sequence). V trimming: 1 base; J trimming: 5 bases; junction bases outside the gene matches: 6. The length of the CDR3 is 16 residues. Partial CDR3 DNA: TGTGCCAGCAGTATAAGGAGGGGGCGCCATAATTCGCCC. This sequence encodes CASSIRRGRHNSP. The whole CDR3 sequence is CASSIRRGRHNSPLYF.

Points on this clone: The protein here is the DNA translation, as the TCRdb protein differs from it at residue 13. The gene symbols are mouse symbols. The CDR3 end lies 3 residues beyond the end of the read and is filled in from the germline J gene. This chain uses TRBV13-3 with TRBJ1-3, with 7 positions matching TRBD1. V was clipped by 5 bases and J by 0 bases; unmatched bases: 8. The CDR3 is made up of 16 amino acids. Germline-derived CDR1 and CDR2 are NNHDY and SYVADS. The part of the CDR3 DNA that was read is TGTGCCAGCAGCCCCTCGACAGGGAGTTCTGGAAATACG. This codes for CASSPSTGSSGNT. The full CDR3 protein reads CASSPSTGSSGNTLYF.

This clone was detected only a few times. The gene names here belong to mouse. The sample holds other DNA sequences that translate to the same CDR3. The CDR3 sequence: CASRDRENSDYTF. CDR3 DNA (partial): TGTGCCAGCAGGGACAGGGAGAACTCC. The chain is built from TRBV13-1 and TRBJ1-2; 8 bases map to TRBD1. The CDR3 end is not reached by the read, which stops 4 residues before it; the germline J gene fills it in. In germline, CDR1 is NSHNY, CDR2 SYGAGN. There are 13 residues in the CDR3. Trimming took 5 bases from V and 2 from J; bases not matched to a gene: 2.